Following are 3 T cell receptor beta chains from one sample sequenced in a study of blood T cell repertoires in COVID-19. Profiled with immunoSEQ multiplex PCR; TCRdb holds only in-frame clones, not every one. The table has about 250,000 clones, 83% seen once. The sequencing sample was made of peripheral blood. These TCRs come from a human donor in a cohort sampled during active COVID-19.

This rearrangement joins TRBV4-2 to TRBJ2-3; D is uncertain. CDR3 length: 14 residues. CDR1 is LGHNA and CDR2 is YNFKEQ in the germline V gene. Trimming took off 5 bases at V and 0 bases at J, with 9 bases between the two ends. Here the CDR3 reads CASSADSSTDTQYF. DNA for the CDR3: TGTGCCAGCAGCGCCGACTCTAGCACAGATACGCAGTATTTT.

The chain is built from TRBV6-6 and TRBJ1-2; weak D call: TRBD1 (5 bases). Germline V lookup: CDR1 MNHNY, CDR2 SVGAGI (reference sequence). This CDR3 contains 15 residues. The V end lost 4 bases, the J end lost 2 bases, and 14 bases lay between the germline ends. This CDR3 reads CASSLFAGSNYGYTF. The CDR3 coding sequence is TGTGCCAGCAGTTTGTTTGCAGGGTCAAACTATGGCTACACCTTC.

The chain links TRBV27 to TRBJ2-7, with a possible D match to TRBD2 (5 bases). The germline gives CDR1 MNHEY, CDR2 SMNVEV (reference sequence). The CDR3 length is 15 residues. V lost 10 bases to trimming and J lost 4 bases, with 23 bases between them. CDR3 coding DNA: TGTGCCACCCAGGCGAGAGGGCTAGCTGATTACGAGCAGTACTTC. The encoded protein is CATQARGLADYEQYF.